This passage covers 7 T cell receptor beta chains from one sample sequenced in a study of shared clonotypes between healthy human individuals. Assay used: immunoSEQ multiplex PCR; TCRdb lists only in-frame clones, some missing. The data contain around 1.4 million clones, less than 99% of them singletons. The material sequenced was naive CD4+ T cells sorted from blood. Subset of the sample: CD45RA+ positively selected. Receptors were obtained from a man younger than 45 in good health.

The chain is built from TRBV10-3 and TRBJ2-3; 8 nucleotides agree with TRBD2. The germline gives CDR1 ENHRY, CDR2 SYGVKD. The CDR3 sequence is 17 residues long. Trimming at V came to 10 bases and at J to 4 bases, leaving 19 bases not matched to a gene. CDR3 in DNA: TGTGCCACCGGTTCTAGGGTGCCGGGACTAGGGGCAGATACGCAGTATTTT. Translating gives CATGSRVPGLGADTQYF.

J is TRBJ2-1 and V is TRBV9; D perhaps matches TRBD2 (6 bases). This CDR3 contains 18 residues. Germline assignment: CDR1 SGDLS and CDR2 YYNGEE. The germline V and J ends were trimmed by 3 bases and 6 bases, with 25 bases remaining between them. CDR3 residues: CASSGTRGGGTVGNEQFF. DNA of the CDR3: TGTGCCAGCAGCGGGACAAGAGGTGGCGGGACCGTAGGCAATGAGCAGTTCTTC. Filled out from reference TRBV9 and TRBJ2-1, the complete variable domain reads DSGVTQTPKHLITATGQRVTLRCSPRSGDLSVYWYQQSLDQGLQFLIQYYNGEERAKGNILERFSAQQFPDLHSELNLSSLELGDSALYFCASSGTRGGGTVGNEQFFGPGTRLTVL.

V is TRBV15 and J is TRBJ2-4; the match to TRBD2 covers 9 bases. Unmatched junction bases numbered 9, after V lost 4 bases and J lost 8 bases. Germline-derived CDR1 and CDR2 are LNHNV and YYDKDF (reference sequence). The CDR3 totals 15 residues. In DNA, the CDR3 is TGTGCCACCAGCATCGGCGGGGGGGGCAGGGACATTCAGTACTTC. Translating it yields CATSIGGGGRDIQYF.

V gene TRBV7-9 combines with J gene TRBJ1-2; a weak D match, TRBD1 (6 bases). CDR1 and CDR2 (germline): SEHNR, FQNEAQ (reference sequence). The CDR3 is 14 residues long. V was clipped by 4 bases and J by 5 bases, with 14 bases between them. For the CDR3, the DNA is TGTGCCAGCAGCTCCGGACAGTACCGGTATGGCTACACCTTC. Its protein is CASSSGQYRYGYTF.

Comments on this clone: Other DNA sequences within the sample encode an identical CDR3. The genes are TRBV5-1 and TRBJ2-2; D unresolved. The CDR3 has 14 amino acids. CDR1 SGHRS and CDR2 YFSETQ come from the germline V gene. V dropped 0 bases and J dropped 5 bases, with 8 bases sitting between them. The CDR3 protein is CASSLVGATGELFF. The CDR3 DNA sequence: TGCGCCAGCAGCTTGGTCGGCGCAACCGGGGAGCTGTTTTTT.

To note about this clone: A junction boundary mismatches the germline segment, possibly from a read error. The CDR3 region has the DNA TGTGCCACGTCCCGGGACGGAGGGTCCCTGGCCTTC. Protein product: CATSRDGGSLAF. This chain connects TRBV10-3 to TRBJ1-2; perhaps TRBD1 as D (5 bases). This CDR3 comprises 12 residues. Per the germline V gene, CDR1 is ENHRY and CDR2 is SYGVKD.

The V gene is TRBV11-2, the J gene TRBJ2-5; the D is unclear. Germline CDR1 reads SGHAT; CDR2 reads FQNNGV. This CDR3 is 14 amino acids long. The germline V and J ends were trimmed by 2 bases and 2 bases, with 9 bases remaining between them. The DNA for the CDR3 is TGTGCCAGCAGCTTATTCAGGCTTCAAGAGACCCAGTACTTC. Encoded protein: CASSLFRLQETQYF.